Below are 17 T cell receptor beta chains sequenced from a single sample in a study of response to subunit inactivated influenza vaccine. TCRdb reanalysed the RT-PCR reads using MiXCR and keeps one entry per CDR3 protein. The table shows fewer than 600,000 distinct CDR3 sequences, with 7.2% occurring only once. The specimen comprised PBMCs from blood, sampled roughly 24 months after vaccination. These receptors were collected from a man between 50 and 69 years old who received an inactivated influenza vaccine.

This clonotype occurred a few times. This sequence joins TRBV15 and TRBJ1-1; D unclear. Between the trimmed V and J ends, which lost 0 bases and 4 bases, there was a span of 9 bases. The CDR3 sequence is 14 residues long. Germline CDR1 is LNHNV and CDR2 is YYDKDF (reference sequence). The CDR3 is CATSRDRAGTEAFF. CDR3 sequence (DNA): TGTGCCACCAGCAGAGATCGCGCGGGCACTGAAGCTTTCTTT. The variable domain in full, with the rest retrieved from reference TRBV15 and TRBJ1-1, is DAMVIQNPRYQVTQFGKPVTLSCSQTLNHNVMYWYQQKSSQAPKLLFHYYDKDFNNEADTPDNFQSRRPNTSFCFLDIRSPGLGDTAMYLCATSRDRAGTEAFFGQGTRLTVV.

Only a few counts were recorded for this clonotype. The chain has TRBV5-4 and TRBJ2-1; 8 nucleotides align to TRBD2. The CDR3 extends over 15 amino acids. Germline CDR1 and CDR2: SGHNT and YYREEE (reference sequence). The trim removed 3 bases at V and 6 bases at J, leaving 8 bases unmatched. The CDR3 coding sequence is TGTGCCAGCAGCTCCGGGACGGGGGGGTCCAATGAGCAGTTCTTC. Protein sequence: CASSSGTGGSNEQFF.

The V gene is TRBV19, the J gene TRBJ2-1; D gene ambiguous. This CDR3 is 13 amino acids long. Germline CDR1 LNHDA, CDR2 SQIVND (reference sequence). Between the trimmed V and J ends, which lost 3 bases and 8 bases, there was a span of 11 bases. DNA of the CDR3: TGTGCCAGTAGTATCCGTTCTAGAGATGAGCAGTTCTTC. It translates to CASSIRSRDEQFF.

This clonotype was detected many times. V gene TRBV28 combines with J gene TRBJ2-1, with a weak D call TRBD1 (6 bases). V lost 2 bases to trimming and J lost 4 bases, with 12 bases between them. The CDR3 runs to 15 residues. CDR1 is MDHEN, CDR2 SYDVKM, per germline. The CDR3 nucleotides read TGTGCCAGCAGTTTAGCGGACAGCCCTTACAATGAGCAGTTCTTC. It encodes CASSLADSPYNEQFF.

The sample holds many counts of this clonotype. The rearrangement joins TRBV15 to TRBJ2-3, with 12 bases fitting TRBD2. This CDR3 region has 15 residues. CDR1 and CDR2 (germline): LNHNV, YYDKDF (reference sequence). V shed 2 bases and J 10 bases; nucleotides not matched to a gene: 7. CDR3: CATSRPLAGGQAQYF. The CDR3 DNA is TGTGCCACCAGCAGACCACTAGCGGGAGGCCAAGCGCAGTATTTT.

This clonotype was detected only a few times. This chain links TRBV24-1 with TRBJ2-7, with TRBD2 as a possible D gene (5 bases). The CDR3 has 13 amino acids. Trimming stripped 3 bases from V and 3 bases from J, with 8 bases between. CDR1 is KGHDR and CDR2 is SFDVKD in the germline V gene. CDR3 sequence: CATSDPGLYEQYF. The CDR3 nucleotides read TGTGCCACCAGTGATCCCGGACTCTACGAGCAGTACTTC.

V is TRBV5-1 and J is TRBJ1-5; D uncertain. The CDR3 length is 13 residues. In germline, CDR1 is SGHRS, CDR2 YFSETQ. V was trimmed by 0 bases and J by 7 bases, leaving 8 bases between them. The CDR3 DNA reads as TGCGCCAGCAGCTTGGTACGGGGACAGCCCCAGCATTTT. Translated: CASSLVRGQPQHF.

The chain is built from TRBV24-1 and TRBJ1-5; TRBD1 matches at 8 bases. The CDR3 runs to 15 residues. Trimming took 5 bases from V and 3 from J; bases not matched to a gene: 5. The germline CDR1 and CDR2 sequences are KGHDR and SFDVKD. Here the CDR3 DNA reads TGTGCCACCAGTGGTGGGACAGGAGTCAATCAGCCCCAGCATTTT. Protein product: CATSGGTGVNQPQHF.

In this sample, this clonotype turned up a few times. V usage is TRBV29-1 and J usage is TRBJ1-1; unclear D gene. Between the trimmed V and J ends, which lost 2 bases and 0 bases, there was a span of 7 bases. The CDR3 is 13 residues long. Germline lookup yields CDR1 SQVTM and CDR2 ANQGSEA. DNA of the CDR3: TGCAGCGTTGAACAGCTTATGAACACTGAAGCTTTCTTT. Amino acids: CSVEQLMNTEAFF.

J is TRBJ1-1 and V is TRBV20-1, with D uncertain. V shed 5 bases and J shed 3 bases, with 16 bases lying between them. The CDR3 extends over 14 amino acids. The germline CDR1 and CDR2 sequences are DFQATT and SNEGSKA (reference sequence). The CDR3 DNA reads TGCAGTGCTCCCGAAGGGTCGACGGACACTGAAGCTTTCTTT. Protein sequence: CSAPEGSTDTEAFF.

This clonotype was observed at least ten times. This chain uses TRBV20-1 with TRBJ1-2; 11 bases fit TRBD1. J gave up 2 bases and V 4 bases, and 3 bases lay outside the gene matches. Germline CDR1 DFQATT, CDR2 SNEGSKA (reference sequence). This CDR3 region has 14 residues. This CDR3 is CSANRDRGNYGYTF. DNA for the CDR3: TGCAGTGCTAATAGGGACAGGGGGAACTATGGCTACACCTTC.

This clonotype turned up a few times. J is TRBJ2-5 and V is TRBV20-1; D may match TRBD1 or TRBD2 (6 bases each). Germline assignment: CDR1 DFQATT and CDR2 SNEGSKA (reference sequence). This CDR3 has 13 amino acids. Trimming removed 4 bases at V and 6 bases at J, with 15 bases between. CDR3 residues: CSANGGAGKTQYF. The CDR3 DNA sequence: TGCAGTGCTAATGGGGGCGCGGGAAAGACCCAGTACTTC.

This clonotype has only a few counts. The chain uses TRBV27 and TRBJ1-5, with D perhaps matching TRBD1 (6 bases). The CDR3 spans 15 residues. The germline V and J ends were trimmed by 3 bases and 4 bases, with 13 bases remaining between them. Germline values: CDR1 MNHEY, CDR2 SMNVEV (reference sequence). CDR3 amino acids: CASSLRQGTNQPQHF. For the CDR3, the DNA is TGTGCCAGCAGTTTGAGACAAGGGACAAATCAGCCCCAGCATTTT.

This clonotype was found a few times. The V and J genes are TRBV29-1 and TRBJ2-1; D is unresolved. CDR3 length: 13 amino acids. CDR1 is SQVTM and CDR2 is ANQGSEA in the germline V gene. Deletions cut 2 bases from V and 3 bases from J, with 8 bases between. CDR3 region: CSVEFRVYNEQFF. In DNA form, the CDR3 reads TGCAGCGTTGAATTCAGAGTCTACAATGAGCAGTTCTTC.

This clonotype was counted a few times. The chain has TRBV28 and TRBJ1-2; unclear D gene. Germline CDR1 is MDHEN and CDR2 is SYDVKM. With 5 bases removed from V and 7 bases from J, the gap between germline ends came to 14 bases. The CDR3 contains 13 residues. In DNA form, the CDR3 reads TGTGCCAGCAGTCCCGCCCCTTCGGGTGGCTACACCTTC. Its translation is CASSPAPSGGYTF.

This clonotype was counted a few times. The chain recombines TRBV5-6 with TRBJ2-7; TRBD1 matches at 11 bases. V shed 3 bases and J 3 bases; nucleotides not matched to a gene: 8. CDR1 is SGHDT and CDR2 is YYEEEE in the germline V gene. The CDR3 runs 16 residues. In nucleotides, the CDR3 is TGTGCCAGCAGCTCCAGGGGTGGGACAGGGGGCTACGAGCAGTACTTC. Translated, it gives CASSSRGGTGGYEQYF.

The V and J genes are TRBV7-9 and TRBJ2-2; no firm D call. The CDR3 consists of 13 residues. CDR1 is SEHNR, CDR2 FQNEAQ, per germline (reference sequence). V lost 10 bases and J lost 6, with 15 bases in between. Here the CDR3 reads CATQTSGPGELFF. CDR3 sequence (DNA): TGTGCCACCCAAACGTCCGGCCCCGGGGAGCTGTTTTTT.